Listed below are T cell receptor beta chains from one sample, sequenced in a study of T cells in Graves' hyperthyroidism and ophthalmopathy. TCRdb itself ran the multiplex PCR reads through MiXCR, one entry per CDR3 protein. The profile shows about 610,000 distinct CDR3 sequences, roughly 14% of them singletons. The sequenced material came from blood. Every receptor here comes from a woman between 35 and 50 years old with Graves' ophthalmopathy. Both conserved end residues are part of each CDR3. D genes are given only for firm matches. Size tells how often a clone was seen (once, few, many) or the class of an expanded clone, and some rows leave it out.

d_call,cdr3_length,clone_size,v_call,j_call,cdr3_aa,cdr3_nt
-,12,many,TRBV6-2/TRBV6-3,TRBJ1-1,CASSYSPGEAFF,TGTGCCAGCAGTTACTCGCCCGGGGAAGCTTTCTTT
-,19,many,TRBV24-1,TRBJ1-3,CATTPQRGALPASGNTIYF,TGTGCCACCACCCCGCAGAGGGGTGCCCTCCCGGCCTCTGGAAACACCATATATTTT
-,12,-,TRBV19,TRBJ2-2,CASTSVRKELFF,TGTGCCAGTACGTCCGTCAGAAAGGAGCTGTTTTTT
-,13,many,TRBV19,TRBJ1-5,CASSIGYYQPQHF,TGTGCCAGTAGTATAGGGTATTATCAGCCCCAGCATTTT
TRBD2,17,many,TRBV6-2/TRBV6-3,TRBJ2-3,CASSYSLGSGSPDTQYF,TGTGCCAGCAGTTACTCCCTAGGTAGCGGGAGCCCAGATACGCAGTATTTT
-,14,few,TRBV19,TRBJ2-2,CASSITRGAGELFF,TGTGCCAGTAGTATAACCCGAGGGGCCGGGGAGCTGTTTTTT
TRBD1,15,few,TRBV4-1,TRBJ2-2,CASSQTGTAAGELLF,TGCGCCAGCAGCCAAACCGGGACAGCGGCCGGGGAGCTGCTTTTT
-,14,many,TRBV14,TRBJ1-2,CASSHRGNYYGYTF,TGTGCCAGCAGCCACCGCGGGAACTACTATGGCTACACCTTC
-,19,many,TRBV28,TRBJ2-7,CASSLQLGVKGLSSYEQYF,TGTGCCAGCAGTTTACAACTTGGTGTTAAGGGGCTCTCCTCCTACGAGCAGTACTTC
TRBD1,12,many,TRBV29-1,TRBJ2-7,CSVTGASYEQYF,TGCAGCGTAACAGGGGCGTCCTACGAGCAGTACTTC
TRBD1,15,few,TRBV5-6,TRBJ2-5,CASSPDRGIQETQYF,TGTGCCAGCAGCCCGGACAGGGGGATTCAAGAGACCCAGTACTTC
-,14,-,TRBV27,TRBJ2-7,CASGGRGVSYEQYF,TGTGCCAGCGGAGGCAGGGGGGTCTCCTACGAGCAGTACTTC
-,15,-,TRBV7-3,TRBJ2-5,CASSPLPDSKETQYF,TGTGCCAGCAGCCCTCTCCCGGACAGTAAGGAGACCCAGTACTTC
-,13,many,TRBV6-5,TRBJ2-7,CASSNRVTYEQYF,TGTGCCAGCAGCAACAGGGTCACCTACGAGCAGTACTTC
TRBD1,12,many,TRBV20-1,TRBJ1-1,CSAEQGGAEAFF,TGCAGTGCGGAACAGGGGGGAGCTGAAGCTTTCTTT
-,14,many,TRBV6-2/TRBV6-3,TRBJ1-1,CASTRDWMNTEAFF,TGTGCCAGCACTCGGGACTGGATGAACACTGAAGCTTTCTTT
-,14,many,TRBV20-1,TRBJ1-1,CSARVVSVNTEAFF,TGCAGTGCTAGAGTGGTATCCGTGAACACTGAAGCTTTCTTT
TRBD1,16,-,TRBV6-1,TRBJ2-7,CASSEQPGTGSYEQYF,TGTGCCAGCAGCGAACAGCCCGGGACAGGGTCCTACGAGCAGTACTTC
-,13,many,TRBV7-2,TRBJ1-1,CASSSGQNTEAFF,TGTGCCAGCAGTTCAGGACAGAACACTGAAGCTTTCTTT
TRBD2,14,-,TRBV6-2/TRBV6-3,TRBJ2-7,CASSSLAERSGQYF,TGTGCCAGCAGTTCACTAGCGGAGAGATCAGGGCAGTACTTC
-,15,many,TRBV6-2/TRBV6-3,TRBJ1-5,CASTARGASNQPQHF,TGTGCCAGCACCGCGCGGGGGGCGAGCAATCAGCCCCAGCATTTT
TRBD1,15,-,TRBV7-9,TRBJ1-2,CASSLEGQGARGYTF,TGTGCCAGCAGCTTAGAGGGACAGGGGGCCCGCGGCTACACCTTC
TRBD2,15,few,TRBV5-1,TRBJ2-5,CASSLRAGVLETQYF,TGCGCCAGCAGCCTAAGAGCGGGAGTACTAGAGACCCAGTACTTC
TRBD1,13,many,TRBV19,TRBJ2-5,CASRQGAWETQYF,TGTGCCAGCCGTCAGGGGGCTTGGGAGACCCAGTACTTC
-,15,many,TRBV6-5,TRBJ2-7,CASSSGTQSSYEQYF,TGTGCCAGCAGTTCCGGGACCCAGAGCTCCTACGAGCAGTACTTC
-,16,many,TRBV6-1,TRBJ2-2,CASTPRLAPNTGELFF,TGTGCCAGCACCCCGAGGCTAGCACCGAACACCGGGGAGCTGTTTTTT
-,15,-,TRBV27,TRBJ1-2,CASSLSYMGNYGYTF,TGTGCCAGCAGTTTATCGTATATGGGAAACTATGGCTACACCTTC
TRBD1,14,many,TRBV6-5,TRBJ1-2,CASNSGGVLGGYTF,TGTGCCAGCAACTCAGGGGGCGTCTTAGGGGGCTACACCTTC
-,15,-,TRBV28,TRBJ1-2,CASSLSRVANYGYTF,TGTGCCAGCAGTTTATCGAGGGTAGCTAACTATGGCTACACCTTC
-,14,-,TRBV4-3,TRBJ1-2,CASSQDQGDYGYTF,TGCGCCAGCAGCCAAGATCAGGGTGACTATGGCTACACCTTC
TRBD1,15,many,TRBV3-1,TRBJ1-2,CASSQGQGYVYGYTF,TGTGCCAGCAGCCAAGGACAGGGGTACGTCTATGGCTACACCTTC
TRBD2,17,-,TRBV20-1,TRBJ2-7,CSASGVPGLAPTYEQYF,TGCAGTGCTAGCGGGGTACCGGGACTAGCGCCGACCTACGAGCAGTACTTC
TRBD1,14,many,TRBV12-5,TRBJ2-5,CASGYGQGQETQYF,TGTGCTAGTGGCTACGGACAGGGCCAAGAGACCCAGTACTTC
-,16,many,TRBV28,TRBJ2-7,CASSPERRTDYYEQYF,TGTGCCAGCAGCCCCGAGCGTAGGACCGATTACTACGAGCAGTACTTC
TRBD1,14,many,TRBV15,TRBJ2-5,CATSRDFRGETQYF,TGTGCCACCAGCAGAGATTTCAGGGGGGAGACCCAGTACTTC